This TCR beta chain was retrieved from a study of T cell repertoires in cytomegalovirus infection. As for the study in general: Selection of CMV epitopes for the study included recently identified HLA-C-restricted and well-studied HLA-B-restricted ones. It was the public TCR beta signatures that indicated both CMV infection and matching HLA type.

TCRdb re-called the reads with MiXCR, one entry per CDR3 protein. This repertoire shows 900,000 to 950,000 distinct CDR3 sequences, roughly 30% found once; its top ten account for roughly 12%. This clonotype was counted a few times. Antigen unknown. Study observations and caveats: The ex vivo response showed dominance by HLA-C-restricted CMV-specific TCR beta clonotypes. Frequencies of public TCR beta families were cumulated, and this identified carriers of CMV plus the relevant HLA.

CDR3 length: 14 amino acids. With 5 bases clipped from V and 6 bases from J, the junction kept 4 bases outside the gene matches. In germline, CDR1 is KGHDR, CDR2 SFDVKD. The rearrangement links TRBV24-1 to TRBJ2-2, with TRBD2 matching over 8 bases. Sample: cultured CD8+ T cells from PBMCs, taken from culture after CMV antigen stimulation. This clonotype was sampled from a human donor in good health (CMV status not recorded). Some clones in this sample may be carry-over from other donors' samples. The CDR3 is CATSAPGGAGELFF. CDR3 DNA: TGTGCCACCAGTGCCCCGGGGGGGGCCGGGGAGCTGTTTTTT.